What follows are 25 T cell receptor beta chains derived from one specimen sequenced in a study of T cells in Graves' hyperthyroidism and ophthalmopathy. There were TCR beta CDR3 regions amplified from RNA transcripts. Researchers ran a first-round RT-PCR on the TCR CDR3 using the HTBI primer set. A single record per CDR3 protein comes from TCRdb applying MiXCR to the multiplex PCR reads. The sample lists about 480,000 distinct CDR3 sequences, 13% to 15% occurring once. The sample taken for sequencing was blood. The origin of the receptors is a woman aged 18-29 years with Graves' hyperthyroidism.

Turning to this clonotype: This may stem from a read error, because a much larger clone lies one nucleotide away. The chain carries TRBV9 and TRBJ2-1; 16 bases fit TRBD2. The CDR3 totals 16 residues. In germline, CDR1 is SGDLS, CDR2 YYNGEE. As DNA, the CDR3 is TGTGCCAGCAGTATCCCGGGACTAGCGGGAGGGAATGAGCGGTTCTTC. Amino acids: CASSIPGLAGGNERFF.

The V call is TRBV20-1, the J call TRBJ1-5; 7 bases map to TRBD1. V shed 0 bases and J 6 bases; nucleotides not matched to a gene: 14. Germline V lookup: CDR1 DFQATT, CDR2 SNEGSKA (reference sequence). CDR3 length: 17 amino acids. The DNA of the CDR3 is TGCAGTGCTAGAGAGGCCAGGGGGTATTGGGGCGGTCAGCCCCAGCATTTT. It specifies CSAREARGYWGGQPQHF.

The V gene is TRBV7-9, the J gene TRBJ2-7; possibly TRBD1 for D (5 bases). V was pared by 4 bases and J by 2 bases, with 18 bases between. Germline lookup yields CDR1 SEHNR and CDR2 FQNEAQ (reference sequence). The length of the CDR3 is 16 residues. CDR3 loop: CASSSAGFLPPYEQYF. Here the CDR3 DNA reads TGTGCCAGCAGCTCAGCAGGGTTTCTACCTCCCTACGAGCAGTACTTC. The full variable domain, in which reference TRBV7-9 and TRBJ2-7 provide the parts outside the CDR3, is DTGVSQNPRHKITKRGQNVTFRCDPISEHNRLYWYRQTLGQGPEFLTYFQNEAQLEKSRLLSDRFSAERPKGSFSTLEIQRTEQGDSAMYLCASSSAGFLPPYEQYFGPGTRLTVT.

The V call is TRBV2, the J call TRBJ1-2; maybe TRBD1 (5 bases). The CDR3 spans 17 residues. The V and J ends lost 6 bases and 6 bases respectively, with 26 bases between them. Per the germline V gene, CDR1 is SNHLY and CDR2 is FYNNEI. Here the CDR3 DNA reads TGTGCCAGCAGCCTTTCAGGGCGGATCCGAGAAAGAGATGGCTACACCTTC. This encodes CASSLSGRIRERDGYTF. The entire variable domain, with the rest obtained from reference TRBV2 and TRBJ1-2, is as follows: EPEVTQTPSHQVTQMGQEVILRCVPISNHLYFYWYRQILGQKVEFLVSFYNNEISEKSEIFDDQFSVERPDGSNFTLKIRSTKLEDSAMYFCASSLSGRIRERDGYTFGSGTRLTVV.

This clonotype has at least ten counts. This rearrangement joins TRBV12-3 or TRBV12-4 to TRBJ2-7; 7 nucleotides match TRBD1. Unmatched junction bases numbered 4, after V lost 5 bases and J lost 6 bases. The CDR3 is 12 residues long. The CDR3 here is CASSRDSREQYV. CDR3 bases: TGTGCCAGCAGTAGGGACAGCCGCGAGCAGTACGTC.

Many counts were recorded for this clonotype. V and J are TRBV5-6 and TRBJ2-5, with TRBD2 as a possible D gene (6 bases). The CDR3 is 13 amino acids. CDR1 SGHDT and CDR2 YYEEEE come from the germline V gene. The V end was cut by 6 bases, the J end by 5 bases, with 14 bases between. CDR3: CASTKTRWETQYF. The DNA for the CDR3 is TGTGCCAGCACCAAGACTAGGTGGGAGACCCAGTACTTC.

In this sample, this clonotype turned up many times. The chain couples TRBV12-3 or TRBV12-4 to TRBJ2-5, with TRBD2 identical over 10 bases. V gave up 5 bases and J gave up 5 bases; unmatched junction bases: 11. The CDR3 has 16 amino acids. The CDR3 loop is CASSPLAGEGGETQYF. The CDR3 DNA reads TGTGCCAGCAGTCCCCTAGCGGGAGAGGGAGGGGAGACCCAGTACTTC.

V usage is TRBV9 and J usage is TRBJ1-1, with 7 bases matching TRBD1. J gave up 5 bases and V 3 bases, and 10 bases lay outside the gene matches. Germline CDR1 and CDR2: SGDLS and YYNGEE. The CDR3 loop spans 15 amino acids. CDR3 loop: CASSGAPSGGTEAFF. CDR3 nucleotides: TGTGCCAGCAGCGGGGCCCCTTCAGGGGGAACTGAAGCTTTCTTT.

This clonotype has only a few counts. The chain links TRBV19 to TRBJ1-1, with D tentatively TRBD1 (6 bases). The CDR3 is 14 residues long. Trimming cost V 7 bases and J 4 bases, with 16 bases left between them. The V gene's germline CDR1 is LNHDA and CDR2 SQIVND (reference sequence). CDR3 sequence reads: CASILRGSGTEAFF. The CDR3 DNA reads as TGTGCCAGTATCCTCAGGGGATCGGGCACTGAAGCTTTCTTT.

This clonotype was picked up many times. The chain recombines TRBV2 with TRBJ2-5; 8 nucleotides agree with TRBD1. CDR1 and CDR2 (germline): SNHLY, FYNNEI. The CDR3 extends over 15 amino acids. The ends lost 5 bases at V and 3 bases at J; junction bases unmatched: 8. This CDR3 is CASSRAGGEEETQYF. CDR3 coding DNA: TGTGCCAGCAGTCGAGCAGGGGGCGAGGAAGAGACCCAGTACTTC.

This clonotype has a handful of counts. CDR3 sequence: CASSQETGRPRVTEAFF. The CDR3 coding sequence is TGTGCCAGCAGCCAAGAAACGGGCAGGCCCAGGGTCACTGAAGCTTTCTTT. The gene calls are TRBV14 and TRBJ1-1, with a possible D match to TRBD1 (5 bases). Germline V lookup: CDR1 SGHDN, CDR2 FVKESK. The CDR3 loop spans 17 amino acids. The ends were cut back, 0 bases at V and 4 bases at J, with 18 bases in the middle. The full variable domain, rest sourced from reference TRBV14 and TRBJ1-1, is EAGVTQFPSHSVIEKGQTVTLRCDPISGHDNLYWYRRVMGKEIKFLLHFVKESKQDESGMPNNRFLAERTGGTYSTLKVQPAELEDSGVYFCASSQETGRPRVTEAFFGQGTRLTVV.

This chain uses TRBV3-1 with TRBJ2-1, with a tentative D call TRBD2 (5 bases). With 0 bases removed from V and 3 bases from J, the gap between germline ends came to 12 bases. CDR3 size: 16 residues. The V gene's germline CDR1 is LGHDT and CDR2 YNNKEL (reference sequence). The CDR3 coding sequence is TGTGCCAGCAGCCAAGATTCCCCCGGAGGCTACAATGAGCAGTTCTTC. Its protein is CASSQDSPGGYNEQFF.

The chain joins TRBV6-1 to TRBJ2-3, with D possibly TRBD2 on 6 matching bases. The V end lost 5 bases, the J end lost 10 bases, and 13 bases lay between the germline ends. Germline CDR1 reads MNHNS; CDR2 reads SASEGT. This CDR3 region has 12 residues. The CDR3 spells CASSLGGDSQYF. CDR3 DNA: TGTGCCAGCAGTCTAGGCGGGGACTCGCAGTATTTT.

This chain joins TRBV7-9 and TRBJ2-2, with D tentatively TRBD1 or TRBD2 (5 bases each). The CDR3 is 16 amino acids. Germline V CDR1 and CDR2: SEHNR, FQNEAQ (reference sequence). V was cut by 5 bases and J by 1 base, with 14 bases left in between. For the CDR3, the DNA is TGTGCCAGCAGCCCGAGGGGTATTTTGAACACCGGGGAGCTGTTTTTT. Protein: CASSPRGILNTGELFF.

J is TRBJ2-5 and V is TRBV2, with a tentative D call TRBD2 (5 bases). Germline V gene lookup returns CDR1 SNHLY and CDR2 FYNNEI. V gave up 6 bases and J gave up 4 bases, with 12 bases separating them. The CDR3 contains 13 residues. The CDR3 DNA reads as TGTGCCAGCAGCGGGGTATATGGAGAGACCCAGTACTTC. It codes for CASSGVYGETQYF.

This clonotype was seen only a few times. This chain joins TRBV7-3 and TRBJ1-1; D perhaps matches TRBD1 (5 bases). Germline assignment: CDR1 SGHTA and CDR2 FQGTGA. V was pared by 5 bases and J by 4 bases, with 17 bases between. CDR3 length equals 15 residues. CDR3: CASSLNGGMTTEAFF. DNA for the CDR3: TGTGCCAGCAGCCTAAATGGGGGTATGACCACTGAAGCTTTCTTT.

Comment on this clonotype: A much bigger clone sits one base away, suggesting this may be a read error. The CDR3 DNA is TGTGCCAGCAGAAGGGACAGTATAATTGATACTGAAGCTTCCTTT. Its translation: CASRRDSIIDTEASF. The chain carries TRBV6-4 and TRBJ1-1; 7 bases map to TRBD1. This CDR3 comprises 15 residues. Germline V gives CDR1 MRHNA, CDR2 SNTAGT.

Many counts were recorded for this clonotype. This sequence joins TRBV2 and TRBJ1-4, with D possibly matching TRBD1 (5 bases). CDR3 length: 15 amino acids. V was pared by 6 bases and J by 6 bases, with 17 bases between. Germline lookup yields CDR1 SNHLY and CDR2 FYNNEI. The CDR3: CASRKTRGGDEKLFF. The CDR3 DNA sequence: TGTGCCAGCAGAAAAACGCGGGGGGGAGATGAAAAACTGTTTTTT.

The gene calls are TRBV13 and TRBJ2-1, with a possible D match to TRBD2 (6 bases). This CDR3 comprises 13 residues. CDR1 PRHDT and CDR2 FYEKMQ come from the germline V gene (reference sequence). V lost 7 bases to trimming and J lost 8 bases, with 15 bases between them. For the CDR3, the DNA is TGTGCCAGCAAGCGGGCGAGTGGGCATGAGCAGTTCTTC. Protein product: CASKRASGHEQFF.

In this sample, this clonotype turned up a few times. This chain uses TRBV14 with TRBJ2-2; 10 nucleotides agree with TRBD2. Germline V gene data show CDR1 as SGHDN and CDR2 as FVKESK. With V trimmed by 4 bases and J by 5 bases, 7 bases remained unmatched. This CDR3 is built from 16 residues. CDR3 nucleotides: TGTGCCAGCAGCCCTCGAGCGGGAGGGGGGACCGGGGAGCTGTTTTTT. Amino acids: CASSPRAGGGTGELFF. The full variable domain, with the rest looked up from reference TRBV14 and TRBJ2-2, is EAGVTQFPSHSVIEKGQTVTLRCDPISGHDNLYWYRRVMGKEIKFLLHFVKESKQDESGMPNNRFLAERTGGTYSTLKVQPAELEDSGVYFCASSPRAGGGTGELFFGEGSRLTVL.

This clonotype appeared a few times. This chain links TRBV28 with TRBJ1-1; the match to TRBD1 covers 7 bases. Trimming removed 2 bases from V and 0 bases from J; junction bases left unmatched: 3. Germline V lookup: CDR1 MDHEN, CDR2 SYDVKM. The CDR3 runs to 15 residues. Here the CDR3 reads CASSLLTGMNTEAFF. The CDR3 coding sequence is TGTGCCAGCAGTTTACTGACAGGGATGAACACTGAAGCTTTCTTT.

This clonotype was recorded many times. J is TRBJ2-1 and V is TRBV5-1; D call uncertain. Trimming shortened V by 0 bases and J by 12 bases, and 16 bases separated the two germline ends. Germline CDR1 is SGHRS and CDR2 is YFSETQ. The CDR3 runs to 14 residues. For the CDR3, the DNA is TGCGCCAGCAGCTTGGCCGATTGGGTTTCTGCGCAGTTCTTC. As protein: CASSLADWVSAQFF.

This clonotype came up many times. V usage is TRBV6-1 and J usage is TRBJ1-3; D may be TRBD1 (6 bases). Trimming took off 6 bases at V and 0 bases at J, with 12 bases between the two ends. The CDR3 contains 15 residues. Germline V lookup: CDR1 MNHNS, CDR2 SASEGT. CDR3 DNA sequence: TGTGCCAGCAGGGAGGACAGCTACTCTGGAAACACCATATATTTT. It encodes CASREDSYSGNTIYF.

This clonotype was observed at least ten times. The chain joins TRBV20-1 to TRBJ2-3; 7 bases are shared with TRBD2. Losses at the gene ends were 3 bases for V and 5 bases for J; bases not matched to a gene: 5. CDR3 length: 13 amino acids. The germline V gene has CDR1 DFQATT and CDR2 SNEGSKA (reference sequence). The CDR3 loop reads CSARPGGQDTQYF. In DNA form, the CDR3 reads TGCAGTGCTAGGCCGGGAGGTCAAGATACGCAGTATTTT.

V usage is TRBV28 and J usage is TRBJ1-5; 7 bases line up with TRBD1. Germline CDR1 reads MDHEN; CDR2 reads SYDVKM. Unmatched junction bases numbered 12, after V lost 7 bases and J lost 6 bases. The CDR3 is 15 amino acids. This chain's CDR3 is CASTMIRQGSQPQHF. CDR3 in DNA: TGTGCCAGCACCATGATACGACAGGGCAGTCAGCCCCAGCATTTT.